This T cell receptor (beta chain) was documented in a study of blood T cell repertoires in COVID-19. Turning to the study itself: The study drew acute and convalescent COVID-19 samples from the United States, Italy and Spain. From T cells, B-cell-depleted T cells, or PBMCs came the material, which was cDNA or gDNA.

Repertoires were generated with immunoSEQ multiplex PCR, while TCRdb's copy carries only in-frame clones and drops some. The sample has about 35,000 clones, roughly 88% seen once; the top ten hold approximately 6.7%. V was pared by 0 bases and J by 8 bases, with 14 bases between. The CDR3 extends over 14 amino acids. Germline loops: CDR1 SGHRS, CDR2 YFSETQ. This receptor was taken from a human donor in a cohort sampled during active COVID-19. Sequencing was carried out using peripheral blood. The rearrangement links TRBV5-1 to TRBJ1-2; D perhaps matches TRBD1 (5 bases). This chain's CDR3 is CASSLAQGGMGYTF. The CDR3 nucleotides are TGCGCCAGCAGCTTGGCCCAGGGTGGCATGGGCTACACCTTC.